This TCR beta chain is from a study of blood T cell repertoires in COVID-19. Produced via immunoSEQ multiplex PCR; TCRdb's table is partial and in-frame only. The table lists about 120,000 clones, 78% of them singletons, with about 2.3% in the top ten. V trimming: 4 bases; J trimming: 6 bases; junction bases outside the gene matches: 6. There are 14 residues in the CDR3. CDR1 is SGHAT and CDR2 is FQDESV in the germline V gene (reference sequence). The sample taken for sequencing was peripheral blood. The J gene is TRBJ2-7, the V gene TRBV11-1; 10 bases fit TRBD1. The sequence was obtained from a man aged 65 to 79 with acute or convalescent COVID-19. CDR3 sequence reads: CASSSGTGVGEQYF. The CDR3 nucleotides are TGTGCCAGCAGCTCCGGGACAGGGGTGGGCGAGCAGTACTTC.